The entry below gives a single T cell receptor beta chain sequence along with its context. The antigen remains unidentified. The same CDR3 is also encoded by other DNA sequences in this sample. The sample originates from a study of shared clonotypes between healthy human individuals. Study-wide points: The small donor group covered limited genetic and exposure diversity.

CD45RA-negative memory and CD45RA+ naive subsets were split from the CD4+ cells. Using immunoSEQ multiplex PCR, the repertoire was profiled, and TCRdb retains in-frame clones only, with some absent. This sample has about 2.4 million clones, with roughly nine tenths found just once. Trimming pared 3 bases from V and 5 bases from J, leaving 1 base between. From germline, CDR1 is SNHLY and CDR2 FYNNEI. This CDR3 region has 11 residues. V and J are TRBV2 and TRBJ2-2; no clear D. The TCR sequence derives from a man younger than 35 in good health. Material for sequencing was naive CD4+ T cells sorted from blood. Sample subset: CD45RA+ positively selected. CDR3 nucleotides: TGTGCCAGCAGTGAGACCGGGGAGCTGTTTTTT. This encodes CASSETGELFF.